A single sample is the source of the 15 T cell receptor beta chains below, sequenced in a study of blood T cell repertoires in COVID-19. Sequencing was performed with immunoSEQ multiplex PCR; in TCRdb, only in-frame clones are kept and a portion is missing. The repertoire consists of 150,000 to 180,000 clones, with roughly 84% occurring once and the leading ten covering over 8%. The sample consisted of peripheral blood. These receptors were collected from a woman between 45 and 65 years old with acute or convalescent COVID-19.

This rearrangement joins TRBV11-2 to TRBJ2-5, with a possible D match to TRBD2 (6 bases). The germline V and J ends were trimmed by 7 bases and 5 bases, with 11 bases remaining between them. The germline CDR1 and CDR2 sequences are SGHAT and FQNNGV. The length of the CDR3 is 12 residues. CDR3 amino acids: CASKAGGETQYF. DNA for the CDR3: TGTGCCAGCAAAGCGGGCGGTGAGACCCAGTACTTC.

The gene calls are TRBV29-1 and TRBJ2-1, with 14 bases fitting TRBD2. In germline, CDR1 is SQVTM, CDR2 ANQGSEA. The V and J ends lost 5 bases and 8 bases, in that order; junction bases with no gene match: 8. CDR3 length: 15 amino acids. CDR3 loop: CSVHGTSGGIDEQFF. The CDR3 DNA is TGCAGCGTTCACGGGACTAGCGGGGGTATCGATGAGCAGTTCTTC.

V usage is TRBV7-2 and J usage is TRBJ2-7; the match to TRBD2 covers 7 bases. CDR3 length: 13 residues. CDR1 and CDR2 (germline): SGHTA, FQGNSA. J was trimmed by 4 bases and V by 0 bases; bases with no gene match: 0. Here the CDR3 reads CASSLAGGYEQYF. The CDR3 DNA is TGTGCCAGCAGCTTAGCGGGAGGGTACGAGCAGTACTTC.

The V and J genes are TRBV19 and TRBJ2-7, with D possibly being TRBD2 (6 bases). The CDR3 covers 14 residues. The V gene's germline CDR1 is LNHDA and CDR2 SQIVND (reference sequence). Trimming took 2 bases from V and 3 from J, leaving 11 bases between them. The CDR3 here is CASSISPGGYEQYF. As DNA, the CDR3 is TGTGCCAGTAGTATAAGCCCCGGGGGCTACGAGCAGTACTTC. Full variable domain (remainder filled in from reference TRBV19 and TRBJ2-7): DGGITQSPKYLFRKEGQNVTLSCEQNLNHDAMYWYRQDPGQGLRLIYYSQIVNDFQKGDIAEGYSVSREKKESFPLTVTSAQKNPTAFYLCASSISPGGYEQYFGPGTRLTVT.

This CDR3 reads CASSYSSGAATEAFF. In DNA, the CDR3 is TGTGCCAGCAGTTACTCATCAGGGGCAGCCACTGAAGCTTTCTTT. The J gene is TRBJ1-1, the V gene TRBV6-5; possibly TRBD1 for D (6 bases). The CDR3 is 15 amino acids. V lost 0 bases to trimming and J lost 4 bases, with 12 bases between them. Germline CDR1 MNHEY, CDR2 SVGAGI.

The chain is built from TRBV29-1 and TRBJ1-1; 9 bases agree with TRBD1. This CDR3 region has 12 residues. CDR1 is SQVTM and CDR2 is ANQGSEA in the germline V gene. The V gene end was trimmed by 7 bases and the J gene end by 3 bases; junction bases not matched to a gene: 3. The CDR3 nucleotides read TGCAGCGCTGGACAGGGGTACACTGAAGCTTTCTTT. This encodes CSAGQGYTEAFF.

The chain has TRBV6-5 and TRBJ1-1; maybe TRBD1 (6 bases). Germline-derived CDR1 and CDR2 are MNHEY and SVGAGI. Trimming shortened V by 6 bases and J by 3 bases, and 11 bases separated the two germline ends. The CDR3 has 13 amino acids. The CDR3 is CASRWGRDTEAFF. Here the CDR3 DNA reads TGTGCCAGCAGGTGGGGGCGAGACACTGAAGCTTTCTTT.

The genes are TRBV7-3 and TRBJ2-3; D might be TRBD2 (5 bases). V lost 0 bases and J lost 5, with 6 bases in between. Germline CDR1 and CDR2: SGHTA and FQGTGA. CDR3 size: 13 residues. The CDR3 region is CASSLTAGDTQYF. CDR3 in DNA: TGTGCCAGCAGCTTAACTGCGGGAGATACGCAGTATTTT.

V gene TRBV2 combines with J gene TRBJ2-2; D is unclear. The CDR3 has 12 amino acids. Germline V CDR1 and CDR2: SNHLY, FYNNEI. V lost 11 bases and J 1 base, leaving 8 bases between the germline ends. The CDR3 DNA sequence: TGTGCCCAAAGCCGGAACACCGGGGAGCTGTTTTTT. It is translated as CAQSRNTGELFF.

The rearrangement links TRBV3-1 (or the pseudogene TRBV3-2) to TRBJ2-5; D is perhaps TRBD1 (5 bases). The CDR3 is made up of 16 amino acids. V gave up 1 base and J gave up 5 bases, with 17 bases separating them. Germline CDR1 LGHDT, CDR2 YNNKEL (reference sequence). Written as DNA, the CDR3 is TGTGCCAGCAGCCAAGGAAGGGGCAGGGCCTCCGAGACCCAGTACTTC. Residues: CASSQGRGRASETQYF.

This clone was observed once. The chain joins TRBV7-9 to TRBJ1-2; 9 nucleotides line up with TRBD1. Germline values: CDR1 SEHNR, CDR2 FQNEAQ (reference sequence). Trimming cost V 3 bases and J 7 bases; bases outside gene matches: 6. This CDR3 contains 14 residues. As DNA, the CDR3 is TGTGCCAGCAGCTTGGACAGGGGTCTGGGTGGCTACACCTTC. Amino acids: CASSLDRGLGGYTF.

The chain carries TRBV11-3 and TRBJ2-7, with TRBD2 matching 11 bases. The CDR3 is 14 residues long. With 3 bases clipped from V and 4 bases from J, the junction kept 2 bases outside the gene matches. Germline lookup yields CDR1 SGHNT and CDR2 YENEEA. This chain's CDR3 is CASSFTSGSYEQYF. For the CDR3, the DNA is TGTGCCAGCAGCTTTACTAGCGGGAGTTACGAGCAGTACTTC.

This CDR3 reads CSVYRDRAYGYTF. The CDR3 DNA reads TGCAGCGTCTACCGGGACAGAGCCTATGGCTACACCTTC. The rearrangement links TRBV29-1 to TRBJ1-2, with 7 bases that match TRBD1. J lost 4 bases, V lost 6 bases, and 8 bases had no gene match. Germline loops: CDR1 SQVTM, CDR2 ANQGSEA. The CDR3 runs 13 residues. Full variable domain (missing parts from reference TRBV29-1 and TRBJ1-2): SAVISQKPSRDICQRGTSLTIQCQVDSQVTMMFWYRQQPGQSLTLIATANQGSEATYESGFVIDKFPISRPNLTFSTLTVSNMSPEDSSIYLCSVYRDRAYGYTFGSGTRLTVV.

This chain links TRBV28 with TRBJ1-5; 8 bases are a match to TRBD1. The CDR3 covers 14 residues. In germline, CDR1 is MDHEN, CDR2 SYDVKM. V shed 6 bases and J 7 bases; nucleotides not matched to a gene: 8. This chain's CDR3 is CASSPRTGRQPQHF. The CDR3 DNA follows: TGTGCCAGCAGCCCTCGGACAGGGAGGCAGCCCCAGCATTTT. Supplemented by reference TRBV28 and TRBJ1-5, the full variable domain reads DVKVTQSSRYLVKRTGEKVFLECVQDMDHENMFWYRQDPGLGLRLIYFSYDVKMKEKGDIPEGYSVSREKKERFSLILESASTNQTSMYLCASSPRTGRQPQHFGDGTRLSIL.

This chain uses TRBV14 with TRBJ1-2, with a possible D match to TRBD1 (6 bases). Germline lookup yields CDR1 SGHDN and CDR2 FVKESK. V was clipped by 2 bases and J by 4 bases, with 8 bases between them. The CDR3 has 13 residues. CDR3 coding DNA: TGTGCCAGCAGCCAACAGACAGGCTATGGCTACACCTTC. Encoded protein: CASSQQTGYGYTF.